This TCR beta chain was recorded in a study of blood T cells in healthy people across ages. The V end was cut by 3 bases, the J end by 7 bases, with 7 bases between. The CDR3 extends over 12 amino acids. Germline V CDR1 and CDR2: SGHTA, FQGNSA. The second PCR ran about 6 to 12 cycles with a sample-barcoded 5' primer and J-beta primers. TCRdb recomputed calls from the 5' RACE reads with MiXCR, one row per CDR3 protein. The sample holds about 1.4 million distinct CDR3 sequences, roughly 64% seen once. Study outcomes and limitations: A conclusive naive versus antigen-experienced comparison was prevented by the unsorted PBMCs.

For this clonotype: Antigen unknown.

This clonotype was obtained from a man younger than 35 in good health. This sequence joins TRBV7-2 and TRBJ2-1; D not resolved. Material: blood. The CDR3 loop reads CASSLRPNEQFF. The CDR3 DNA sequence: TGTGCCAGCAGCTTGCGACCAAATGAGCAGTTCTTC. The full variable domain, in which reference TRBV7-2 and TRBJ2-1 provide the parts outside the CDR3, is GAGVSQSPSNKVTEKGKDVELRCDPISGHTALYWYRQSLGQGLEFLIYFQGNSAPDKSGLPSDRFSAERTGGSVSTLTIQRTQQEDSAVYLCASSLRPNEQFFGPGTRLTVL.